A selection of T cell receptor beta chains follows, all from one sample in a study of CD8 T cells in Susac syndrome. In TCRdb, the immunoSEQ multiplex PCR reads were re-called with MiXCR into one record per CDR3 protein. This table holds roughly 50,000 distinct CDR3 sequences, 93% found once. Material for sequencing was CD8+ T cells from PBMCs. The receptors here all came from a human donor in good health. CDR3s include the opening cysteine and the closing phenylalanine or tryptophan. The order of the fields is V gene, CDR3 protein.

V: TRBV27
CDR3: CASSFTVGGEQFF

V: TRBV7-6
CDR3: CASSLARDTFGLAFF

V: TRBV5-1
CDR3: CASSFDRALIYEQYF

V: TRBV29-1
CDR3: CSVEERASLPYEQYF

V: TRBV3-1
CDR3: CASTRKPGLGYTF

V: TRBV25-1
CDR3: CASSEGRAGDTPYF

V: TRBV15
CDR3: CATSRENQPQHF

V: TRBV20-1
CDR3: CSARDDGRDSYEQYF

V: TRBV27
CDR3: CASSSGTLYYEQYF

V: TRBV27
CDR3: CASSLSSRTNGYTF

V: TRBV7-8
CDR3: CASGTRTGAQETQYF

V: TRBV27
CDR3: CASSPPTSGSGEQFF

V: TRBV27
CDR3: CASSLSSGTNQPQHF

V: TRBV28
CDR3: CASSLPGGPWNEQFF

V: TRBV11-2
CDR3: CASSLVPGQGEETQYF

V: TRBV29-1
CDR3: CSVQGEFLGYTF

V: TRBV28
CDR3: CASSPRTSGNEQFF

V: TRBV29-1
CDR3: CSVNAGTNNYNEQFF

V: TRBV6-5
CDR3: CASSRTSGTGELFF

V: TRBV9
CDR3: CASSSGSAAYEQYF

V: TRBV6-6
CDR3: CASSQDRASSYEQYF

V: TRBV29-1
CDR3: CSVARGYEQYF

V: TRBV7-9
CDR3: CASSLSGRAGNEQFF

V: TRBV12-3/TRBV12-4
CDR3: CASSLGAGQVPSYEQYF

V: TRBV5-4
CDR3: CASSLDPNSYEQYF

V: TRBV29-1
CDR3: CSVFPETGGNEQFF

V: TRBV30
CDR3: CAWSVLAGGWNEQFF

V: TRBV18
CDR3: CASSPDMSTGLYTGELFF

V: TRBV13
CDR3: CASSLRTSGSVRNEQFF

V: TRBV28
CDR3: CASSFPGRAHEQYF

V: TRBV4-1
CDR3: CASSPKGQGLAEAFF

V: TRBV2
CDR3: CASLTGVNTEAFF

V: TRBV3-1
CDR3: CASSPGYVRPSGANVLTF

V: TRBV7-9
CDR3: CASSLAASGSRNEQFF

V: TRBV2
CDR3: CASSGRGDNQPQHF

V: TRBV28
CDR3: CASSAAYSNQPQHF

V: TRBV7-9
CDR3: CASSLDPSGTYEQYF

V: TRBV28
CDR3: CATARDRGRETQYF

V: TRBV7-8
CDR3: CASSPGLEYGNEQFF

V: TRBV7-9
CDR3: CASSFDETGELFF